What follows are 9 T cell receptor beta chains derived from one specimen sequenced in a study of tumor and adjacent non-tumor tissue in lung cancer (dated by TCRdb to between 2018 and 2020). RNA was isolated from bulk, unsorted tissue, and RNA quality was assessed with a NanoDrop ND-1000 and an Agilent 2100. Distant non-tumor tissue taken more than 3 cm from the tumor edge was used as the normal lung sample. Library prep was done by multiplex PCR. Sequencing instrument: Illumina HiSeq 2500. TCRbeta libraries were built by three rounds of nested PCR using primers (Table S4), following protocols modified from ARM-PCR. Through fastp at Q25 and MiXCR, TCRdb rebuilt clones from the public reads, retaining in-frame beta chains. Duplicate CDR3 protein sequences are folded into a single record with the most common DNA and genes. This sample gives 50,000 to 60,000 distinct CDR3 sequences in total; 70% to 80% of them show up just once. Of the sample, roughly a quarter falls within the top ten clones.

Sequenced: distant non-tumor lung tissue. These receptors came from a woman aged 60-75 years with non-small cell lung cancer.

This clonotype is medium-sized (0.01 to 0.1%) in the sample. The rearrangement uses TRBV28 and TRBJ2-3, with unresolved D. This CDR3 comprises 13 residues. The V gene lost 10 bases and the J gene lost 4 bases, with 15 bases spanning the gap. Germline assignment: CDR1 MDHEN and CDR2 SYDVKM. The CDR3 region has the DNA TGTGCCACCAAAGGTGTCGGGCCAGATACGCAGTATTTT. Its translation is CATKGVGPDTQYF.

As regards this clonotype: Without the conserved terminal phenylalanine or tryptophan, this CDR3 likely stems from a read error. This chain joins TRBV4-3 and TRBJ2-7, with 8 bases lining up with TRBD2. This CDR3 is built from 15 residues. Germline values: CDR1 LGHNA, CDR2 YSLEER. J gave up 3 bases and V 1 base, and 5 bases lay outside the gene matches. CDR3 nucleotides: TGCGCCAGCAGCCAAGGTACTAGCGGAAACTACGAGCAGTACTTG. Translated, it gives CASSQGTSGNYEQYL.

The V and J genes are TRBV11-2 and TRBJ2-5; D may be TRBD1 or TRBD2 (5 bases each). Trimming took off 7 bases at V and 0 bases at J, with 12 bases between the two ends. Germline V CDR1 and CDR2: SGHAT, FQNNGV. The CDR3 is 14 amino acids. The CDR3: CASKGPRNQETQYF. As DNA, the CDR3 is TGTGCCAGCAAGGGACCGAGGAACCAAGAGACCCAGTACTTC.

The chain combines TRBV11-2 with TRBJ2-7, with D possibly matching TRBD1 (6 bases). V shed 5 bases and J shed 7 bases, with 15 bases lying between them. The CDR3 contains 13 residues. Germline-derived CDR1 and CDR2 are SGHAT and FQNNGV. CDR3 protein: CASSPNRDREQYF. In DNA form, the CDR3 reads TGTGCCAGCAGCCCGAACAGGGATAGGGAGCAGTACTTC.

This clonotype was picked up a small number of times. Without the conserved terminal phenylalanine or tryptophan, this CDR3 likely stems from a read error. The V and J genes are TRBV6-2 or TRBV6-3 and TRBJ2-4, with no clear D. The CDR3 totals 13 residues. The germline V gene encodes CDR1 MNHEY and CDR2 SVGEGT. The CDR3 DNA is TGTGCCAGCAATTACGATGTCCAGAACATTCAGTACCTC. Protein: CASNYDVQNIQYL.

This clonotype was seen many times. CDR3 loop: CSAGNEQFF. The CDR3 DNA reads as TGCAGTGCGGGGAATGAGCAGTTCTTC. The chain combines TRBV20-1 with TRBJ2-1; D is uncertain. V gave up 6 bases and J gave up 7 bases, with 4 bases separating them. Germline assignment: CDR1 DFQATT and CDR2 SNEGSKA (reference sequence). The length of the CDR3 is 9 residues.

This clonotype was found once. Possible read error: a much larger clone is one base away. The CDR3 DNA is TGTGCCAGCTCACTTAGTAAGGGAGCTACGCAGTATTTT. This sequence encodes CASSLSKGATQYF. V and J are TRBV18 and TRBJ2-3; a weak D match, TRBD2 (5 bases). There are 13 residues in the CDR3. The V and J ends lost 4 bases and 8 bases respectively, with 13 bases between them. Per germline, CDR1 KGHSH and CDR2 LQKENI.

With regard to this clonotype: Germline is not matched at one junction end, which may reflect a read error. This sequence joins TRBV6-4 and TRBJ2-2; D perhaps matches TRBD2 (6 bases). The CDR3 contains 15 residues. Germline V lookup: CDR1 MRHNA, CDR2 SNTAGT. CDR3 DNA sequence: TGTGCCAACAGTCCCCAGTTAGAGAACACCGGGGAGGTGTTTTTT. Its translation: CANSPQLENTGEVFF.

This clonotype came up many times. This may be a read error, as it is one base from a much larger clone. This sequence joins TRBV29-1 and TRBJ2-2; the match to TRBD1 covers 7 bases. CDR1 is SQVTM and CDR2 is ANQGSEA in the germline V gene. The V segment lost 7 bases and the J segment 7 bases; nucleotides outside the gene matches: 9. The CDR3 extends over 13 amino acids. The CDR3 coding sequence is TGCAGCGCTGAGGACAGGTCTTACGGGGAGCTGTTTTTT. As protein: CSAEDRSYGELFF.